This TCR beta chain is drawn from a study of shared clonotypes between healthy human individuals. Findings and limits, study-wide: Having only a few donors restricted how much genetic and exposure-history diversity was captured.

With regard to this clone: Its antigen is not identified. The identical CDR3 is also encoded by other nucleotide sequences in the sample.

CD8 cells regarded as naive lacked CD45RO, were positively chosen for CCR7, and omitted terminally differentiated effector memory CD45RA+ cells. Only Caucasian adults living in Nashville, Tennessee made up the donor group. Trimming removed 2 bases at V and 1 base at J, with 8 bases between. This CDR3 is built from 14 residues. Per the germline V gene, CDR1 is MNHEY and CDR2 is SMNVEV (reference sequence). Per the authors' pipeline: Junction-only immunoSEQ data arrived without quality scores, meaning filtering differed. Assay used: immunoSEQ multiplex PCR; TCRdb lists only in-frame clones, some missing. V and J calls and clone size are given by that table; D and trimming were obtained from the DNA. This sample yields around 1.9 million clones, of which 80% to 95% are seen a single time; about 1.7% belongs to the top ten.

The gene calls are TRBV27 and TRBJ1-1; weak D call: TRBD1 (5 bases). This receptor was obtained from a man between 18 and 35 years old in good health. Some clones in this sample may be carry-over from other donors' samples. The sample consisted of naive CD8+ T cells from PBMCs. This chain's CDR3 is CASSLRQGNTEAFF. CDR3 in DNA: TGTGCCAGCAGTTTAAGGCAGGGGAACACTGAAGCTTTCTTT.